The rows below give T cell receptor beta chains drawn from one sample of a study of post-analysis software for immune sequencing data. MiXCR, applied by TCRdb to the PCR reads, yields one record per CDR3 protein. The table has approximately 730,000 distinct CDR3 sequences, 25% to 30% seen once. What was sequenced was blood. These receptors were taken from a girl aged 10 to 17 with multiple sclerosis. The CDR3 runs from the conserved cysteine through the conserved F or W. D genes are given only for firm matches. Some rows have no size entry. The others give once, few or many, or a class for an expanded clone.

CDR3nt	CDR3aa	abundance	j_gene	d_gene	v_gene
TGTGCCAGCAGCTTTTCGGAAGGGACCTACAATGAGCAGTTCTTC	CASSFSEGTYNEQFF	few	TRBJ2-1	-	TRBV11-2
TGTGCCAGCAGCCCCGGGACAGGGGGCAGTGAGCAGTACTTC	CASSPGTGGSEQYF	few	TRBJ2-7	TRBD1	TRBV13
TGCAGTGTCCGCCTCTTTAGCGAGCAGTACTTC	CSVRLFSEQYF	few	TRBJ2-7	-	TRBV20-1
TGTGCCAGCAGCCACCGGGCGGGAGGCGGTGAGCAGTTCTTC	CASSHRAGGGEQFF	few	TRBJ2-1	TRBD2	TRBV7-2
TGTGCCAGCAGCTTCAGGACCTCAGGGAATGAGCAGTTCTTC	CASSFRTSGNEQFF	-	TRBJ2-1	-	TRBV7-2
TGTGCCAGCAGCTCAGGACTAGCGGGAGTAGGCGAGCAGTACTTC	CASSSGLAGVGEQYF	-	TRBJ2-7	TRBD2	TRBV11-2
TGCAGTGCTAGGTCCGCGGGAGTCTACGAGCAGTACTTC	CSARSAGVYEQYF	few	TRBJ2-7	TRBD2	TRBV20-1
TGTGCCAGCAGCGCCATTGGACAGGGGGTAAACGAGCAGTACTTC	CASSAIGQGVNEQYF	-	TRBJ2-7	TRBD1	TRBV7-2
TGTGCCAGCAGTTTAGACAGGGGGCAAACAGATACGCAGTATTTT	CASSLDRGQTDTQYF	-	TRBJ2-3	TRBD1	TRBV28
TGCAGTGCTAGAGATCTACGGGGACTCCCGGTGGATACGCAGTATTTT	CSARDLRGLPVDTQYF	few	TRBJ2-3	-	TRBV20-1
TGCGCCAGCAGCTCCGCGGGCATGGAGACCCAGTACTTC	CASSSAGMETQYF	few	TRBJ2-5	-	TRBV5-1
TGTGCCAGCAGCCCCATGGTAGATACGCAGTATTTT	CASSPMVDTQYF	few	TRBJ2-3	-	TRBV7-6
TGCAGTGCACATAAAGAGGGCACAGATACGCAGTATTTT	CSAHKEGTDTQYF	many	TRBJ2-3	-	TRBV29-1
TGCGCCAGCACGGACAGGGTAACGGCTAATTCACCCCTCCACTTT	CASTDRVTANSPLHF	-	TRBJ1-6	TRBD1	TRBV10-2
TGTGCCAGCAGCTTGGACAGCAACAATGAGCAGTTCTTC	CASSLDSNNEQFF	many	TRBJ2-1	-	TRBV6-6
TGCGCCAGCAGCTCCGACAGGGTGGGGACAGATACGCAGTATTTT	CASSSDRVGTDTQYF	-	TRBJ2-3	TRBD1	TRBV5-1
TGTGCCAGCAGCGAAAGGACAGGGTCCAATTCACCCCTCCACTTT	CASSERTGSNSPLHF	once	TRBJ1-6	TRBD1	TRBV2
TGCAGTGCTAGGGGTAGTCACAATGAGCAGTTCTTC	CSARGSHNEQFF	many	TRBJ2-1	-	TRBV20-1
TGCTGCGTTGAAGGGGTAGGGCAAGGGGGCAGAGGTGGCTACACCTTC	CCVEGVGQGGRGGYTF	few	TRBJ1-2	TRBD1	TRBV29-1
TGTGCCAGTAGTATCGGCTACCTTAACAATGAGCAGTTCTTC	CASSIGYLNNEQFF	-	TRBJ2-1	-	TRBV19
TGCGCCAGCAGCACCCAACCCGGGACGGCAATAAGCAATGAGCAGTTCTTC	CASSTQPGTAISNEQFF	few	TRBJ2-1	-	TRBV4-1
TGCGCCAGCAGCTTAAGGGCGGGAGTCTCTCCCACAAATGAGCAGTTCTTC	CASSLRAGVSPTNEQFF	-	TRBJ2-1	TRBD2	TRBV5-1
TGTGCCAGCAGTTTAGCAGTAGCGGCAGGGGGAGTTACTGAAGCTTTCTTT	CASSLAVAAGGVTEAFF	once	TRBJ1-1	TRBD1	TRBV12-3/TRBV12-4
TGTGCCAGCAGCCTCGGGGTTGGGGACTATGGCTACACCTTC	CASSLGVGDYGYTF	-	TRBJ1-2	-	TRBV28
TGTGCCAGCAGCCTCATGACTAGCGGGAGCTCCTACAATGAGCAGTTCTTC	CASSLMTSGSSYNEQFF	-	TRBJ2-1	TRBD2	TRBV11-2
TGTGCCAGCTCACCAACGCGGGCTAGCGGGAGGTACAATGAGCAGTTCTTC	CASSPTRASGRYNEQFF	-	TRBJ2-1	TRBD2	TRBV18
TGTGCCAGCAGAAGCCTAGATAGCTCCTATAATTCACCCCTCCACTTT	CASRSLDSSYNSPLHF	-	TRBJ1-6	-	TRBV28
TGTGCCAGCAGCCGGGCCGCGGGGGAGCAGTTCTTC	CASSRAAGEQFF	-	TRBJ2-1	-	TRBV7-2
TGCAGCGTTGAGGGGACGGGGAACTCCTACAATGAGCAGTTCTTC	CSVEGTGNSYNEQFF	-	TRBJ2-1	-	TRBV29-1
TGCAGCGTTGCCCAGACAGGGGTTCCCACAGATACGCAGTATTTT	CSVAQTGVPTDTQYF	-	TRBJ2-3	TRBD1	TRBV29-1
TGTGCCAATCGTCGGGGAAATGAGCAGTTCTTC	CANRRGNEQFF	few	TRBJ2-1	-	TRBV27
TGTGCCACCAGCAGAAGAGGAGGGCCCGAGCAGTACTTC	CATSRRGGPEQYF	few	TRBJ2-7	-	TRBV15
TGCGCCAGCAGCTTGCCGACAGGGACAAGTAATTCACCCCTCCACTTT	CASSLPTGTSNSPLHF	-	TRBJ1-6	TRBD1	TRBV5-1
TGTGCCAGCAGCGTAGGTCAGGGAGGTATCGCAACTAATGAAAAACTGTTTTTT	CASSVGQGGIATNEKLFF	-	TRBJ1-4	-	TRBV9
TGTGCCAGCAGAGGGCCCCTACCTTTAGAGACCCAGTACTTC	CASRGPLPLETQYF	-	TRBJ2-5	-	TRBV6-5
TGTGCCAGCAGCTTAGCGGGGCGGAGGTCTGTTGGCAAAAACATTCAGTACTTC	CASSLAGRRSVGKNIQYF	few	TRBJ2-4	-	TRBV7-2
TGTGCCAGCAGTTACTCGCGCAGGGGAGGGGAGACCCAGTACTTC	CASSYSRRGGETQYF	-	TRBJ2-5	-	TRBV6-6